The 26 T cell receptor beta chains reported below all come from one sample, sequenced in a study of CD8+CD57+ T cells in acquired aplastic anemia. Using genomic DNA as the template, TCR beta VDJ and CDR3 profiling was carried out. One entry per CDR3 protein, called by TCRdb with MiXCR from the reads. The sample has a few hundred thousand distinct CDR3 sequences, roughly 57% seen once. Material: sorted CD4+, CD8+, or CD8+CD57+ T cells (not recorded which) from PBMCs. The receptors shown here come from a human donor in good health.

This clonotype was counted only a few times. V is TRBV7-8 and J is TRBJ1-2, with a possible D match to TRBD1 (6 bases). The CDR3 totals 15 residues. Germline CDR1 is SGHVS and CDR2 is FQNEAQ. V was clipped by 0 bases and J by 4 bases, with 12 bases between them. CDR3 loop: CASSLALRGTYGYTF. CDR3 in DNA: TGTGCCAGCAGCTTAGCGCTCAGGGGAACCTATGGCTACACCTTC.

The V call is TRBV28, the J call TRBJ2-5, with D perhaps TRBD2 (5 bases). This CDR3 region has 14 residues. Trimming removed 6 bases from V and 1 base from J, with 12 bases in between. Germline CDR1 MDHEN, CDR2 SYDVKM. The CDR3 loop reads CASSPSLGQETQYF. Here the CDR3 DNA reads TGTGCCAGCAGCCCTAGCCTAGGCCAAGAGACCCAGTACTTC. The variable domain in full, with the rest retrieved from reference TRBV28 and TRBJ2-5, is DVKVTQSSRYLVKRTGEKVFLECVQDMDHENMFWYRQDPGLGLRLIYFSYDVKMKEKGDIPEGYSVSREKKERFSLILESASTNQTSMYLCASSPSLGQETQYFGPGTRLLVL.

This clonotype has only a few counts. This sequence joins TRBV15 and TRBJ2-7; 8 positions match TRBD1. Per the germline V gene, CDR1 is LNHNV and CDR2 is YYDKDF (reference sequence). V was clipped by 7 bases and J by 6 bases; unmatched bases: 8. The CDR3 runs to 13 residues. This chain's CDR3 is CATKRQGMLEQYF. In DNA form, the CDR3 reads TGTGCCACCAAACGACAGGGGATGCTCGAGCAGTACTTC.

This chain uses TRBV7-2 with TRBJ1-1; D may be TRBD1 (5 bases). Looked up from germline, CDR1 is SGHTA and CDR2 is FQGNSA. This CDR3 contains 14 residues. The V end lost 1 base, the J end lost 6 bases, and 12 bases lay between the germline ends. CDR3: CASSLDRGVAEAFF. As DNA, the CDR3 is TGTGCCAGCAGCTTAGACCGGGGGGTCGCTGAAGCTTTCTTT.

This clonotype was seen many times. This chain connects TRBV4-1 to TRBJ2-7; 9 bases match TRBD1. This CDR3 has 17 residues. Germline CDR1 reads MGHRA; CDR2 reads YSYEKL. V shed 0 bases and J 0 bases; nucleotides not matched to a gene: 6. The CDR3 nucleotides are TGCGCCAGCAGCCAAGACCGGGGACAGGGAAGCTCCTACGAGCAGTACTTC. Translated, it gives CASSQDRGQGSSYEQYF.

A single count supports this clonotype. The chain employs TRBV7-9 and TRBJ2-3; 11 bases line up with TRBD2. This CDR3 contains 17 residues. The germline V gene has CDR1 SEHNR and CDR2 FQNEAQ (reference sequence). Unmatched junction bases numbered 6, after V lost 4 bases and J lost 0 bases. DNA for the CDR3: TGTGCCAGCAGCTCACTAGCGGGGGACTACAGCACAGATACGCAGTATTTT. Its translation: CASSSLAGDYSTDTQYF.

In its sample, this clonotype was seen many times. The rearrangement links TRBV4-1 to TRBJ2-2; 10 nucleotides align to TRBD2. Germline assignment: CDR1 MGHRA and CDR2 YSYEKL. CDR3 size: 17 residues. The V gene end was trimmed by 5 bases and the J gene end by 7 bases; junction bases not matched to a gene: 13. The CDR3 loop is CASSKKSSGGVYGELFF. The CDR3 bases are TGCGCCAGCAGCAAGAAATCTAGCGGGGGTGTCTACGGGGAGCTGTTTTTT.

As for this clonotype: Sequence at one end of the junction differs from germline and may be a read error. The rearrangement links TRBV7-2 to TRBJ1-2, with TRBD1 matching over 11 bases. Per the germline V gene, CDR1 is SGHTA and CDR2 is FQGNSA. The CDR3 length is 14 residues. The CDR3 region is CASSIWTGGYVYSF. The CDR3, as DNA: TGTGCCAGCAGCATATGGACAGGGGGCTACGTATACTCCTTC.

This chain uses TRBV29-1 with TRBJ2-3, with D possibly matching TRBD1 (6 bases). The CDR3 extends over 15 amino acids. Germline V CDR1 and CDR2: SQVTM, ANQGSEA. V dropped 4 bases and J dropped 0 bases, with 14 bases sitting between them. CDR3 in DNA: TGCAGCGTTGTGCTCGACGGGACAAGCACAGATACGCAGTATTTT. Translated, it gives CSVVLDGTSTDTQYF.

This clonotype was counted only a few times. The J gene is TRBJ1-5, the V gene TRBV9, with D uncertain. The CDR3 has 14 amino acids. CDR1 and CDR2 (germline): SGDLS, YYNGEE. Trimming left V 0 bases short and J 1 base short, with 5 bases between. The CDR3 bases are TGTGCCAGCAGCGTAGACGGGAGCAATCAGCCCCAGCATTTT. Residues: CASSVDGSNQPQHF.

The chain employs TRBV24-1 and TRBJ1-6; a possible D gene is TRBD1 (6 bases). Germline CDR1 and CDR2: KGHDR and SFDVKD. V lost 6 bases to trimming and J lost 16 bases, with 15 bases between them. This CDR3 contains 12 residues. The CDR3: CATSLGTDRLHF. For the CDR3, the DNA is TGTGCCACCAGTTTAGGGACGGACAGACTCCACTTT.

This clonotype was recorded only once. The chain joins TRBV2 to TRBJ2-7; D uncertain. This CDR3 region has 12 residues. Trimming shortened V by 8 bases and J by 2 bases, and 10 bases separated the two germline ends. Germline values: CDR1 SNHLY, CDR2 FYNNEI. The CDR3 spells CASDPMTYEQYF. For the CDR3, the DNA is TGTGCCAGCGACCCTATGACCTACGAGCAGTACTTC. The full variable domain, in which reference TRBV2 and TRBJ2-7 provide the parts outside the CDR3, is EPEVTQTPSHQVTQMGQEVILRCVPISNHLYFYWYRQILGQKVEFLVSFYNNEISEKSEIFDDQFSVERPDGSNFTLKIRSTKLEDSAMYFCASDPMTYEQYFGPGTRLTVT.

The chain joins TRBV2 to TRBJ2-3, with 9 nucleotides matching TRBD1. With V trimmed by 6 bases and J by 4 bases, 8 bases remained unmatched. CDR3 length: 15 amino acids. Germline CDR1 reads SNHLY; CDR2 reads FYNNEI. CDR3 sequence reads: CASRATGGAADTQYF. In DNA form, the CDR3 reads TGTGCCAGCAGAGCCACAGGGGGCGCAGCAGATACGCAGTATTTT.

This chain links TRBV20-1 with TRBJ2-7; a possible D gene is TRBD2 (6 bases). Germline V gene lookup returns CDR1 DFQATT and CDR2 SNEGSKA (reference sequence). This CDR3 is 13 amino acids long. Trimming shortened V by 5 bases and J by 5 bases, and 16 bases separated the two germline ends. CDR3 nucleotides: TGCAGTGCTGCCAGAGTAGGGAGGCACGAGCAGTACTTC. Amino acid sequence: CSAARVGRHEQYF.

This chain uses TRBV7-2 with TRBJ2-5; D not resolved. This CDR3 is built from 14 residues. Trimming shortened V by 4 bases and J by 4 bases, and 13 bases separated the two germline ends. CDR1 SGHTA and CDR2 FQGNSA come from the germline V gene. The CDR3 DNA sequence: TGTGCCAGCAGCTCCCGGTGGGGTCCAGAGACCCAGTACTTC. Its translation is CASSSRWGPETQYF. Full variable domain (outside the CDR3, taken from reference TRBV7-2 and TRBJ2-5): GAGVSQSPSNKVTEKGKDVELRCDPISGHTALYWYRQSLGQGLEFLIYFQGNSAPDKSGLPSDRFSAERTGGSVSTLTIQRTQQEDSAVYLCASSSRWGPETQYFGPGTRLLVL.

This rearrangement joins TRBV11-3 to TRBJ1-4, with D hard to call. Germline values: CDR1 SGHNT, CDR2 YENEEA. Trimming removed 2 bases from V and 8 bases from J, with 15 bases in between. CDR3 length: 15 residues. As DNA, the CDR3 is TGTGCCAGCAGCTTAACATGCCTACTAGGGGAAAAACTGTTTTTT. Amino acids: CASSLTCLLGEKLFF.

The chain uses TRBV6-5 and TRBJ2-3; 7 nucleotides match TRBD2. Germline values: CDR1 MNHEY, CDR2 SVGAGI. The CDR3 extends over 15 amino acids. Trimming at V came to 2 bases and at J to 6 bases, leaving 8 bases not matched to a gene. CDR3 loop: CASSYRRSGVDTQYF. DNA of the CDR3: TGTGCCAGCAGTTACCGTAGGAGCGGGGTGGATACGCAGTATTTT.

The V call is TRBV7-9, the J call TRBJ2-7; weak D call: TRBD1 (5 bases). The CDR3 covers 12 residues. V lost 5 bases, J lost 3 bases, and 8 bases lay in between. The V gene's germline CDR1 is SEHNR and CDR2 FQNEAQ (reference sequence). The CDR3 is CASSRRVYEQYF. The CDR3 region has the DNA TGTGCCAGCAGCCGCAGGGTCTACGAGCAGTACTTC.

The chain is built from TRBV20-1 and TRBJ2-7, with 7 bases fitting TRBD1. V shed 3 bases, J shed 4 bases, and the junction held 6 bases outside the gene matches. The CDR3 runs 13 residues. Germline CDR1 and CDR2: DFQATT and SNEGSKA (reference sequence). This CDR3 is CSARGDRDYEQYV. The CDR3 DNA follows: TGCAGTGCTAGGGGTGACAGGGATTACGAGCAGTACGTC.

V gene TRBV29-1 combines with J gene TRBJ1-3; D is unclear. The CDR3 spans 14 residues. Looked up from germline, CDR1 is SQVTM and CDR2 is ANQGSEA. Between the trimmed V and J ends, which lost 7 bases and 0 bases, there was a span of 13 bases. The CDR3 loop is CSALLYTSGNTIYF. DNA for the CDR3: TGCAGCGCCCTCCTCTATACCTCTGGAAACACCATATATTTT.

This clonotype has ten or more counts. The rearrangement joins TRBV20-1 to TRBJ2-2, with 10 bases identical to TRBD2. The trim removed 5 bases at V and 6 bases at J, leaving 6 bases unmatched. Germline V gene data show CDR1 as DFQATT and CDR2 as SNEGSKA (reference sequence). The CDR3 is 14 residues long. The CDR3 region is CSAQSGGDAGELFF. In DNA, the CDR3 is TGCAGTGCTCAAAGCGGGGGGGACGCCGGGGAGCTGTTTTTT.

The J gene is TRBJ1-1, the V gene TRBV19; maybe TRBD1 (6 bases). Trimming stripped 11 bases from V and 1 base from J, with 11 bases between. The CDR3 has 12 residues. Germline loops: CDR1 LNHDA, CDR2 SQIVND (reference sequence). The CDR3: CAFQGPNTEAFF. The CDR3 coding sequence is TGTGCCTTCCAGGGGCCGAACACTGAAGCTTTCTTT.

The chain employs TRBV7-9 and TRBJ2-5, with D maybe TRBD2 (6 bases). The germline V and J ends were trimmed by 4 bases and 5 bases, with 14 bases remaining between them. CDR3 length equals 14 residues. Germline CDR1 and CDR2: SEHNR and FQNEAQ (reference sequence). CDR3 protein: CASSSTGTQETQYF. The CDR3 DNA follows: TGTGCCAGCAGCTCGACCGGGACTCAGGAGACCCAGTACTTC.

This clonotype has a single count. The chain links TRBV2 to TRBJ1-2, with 8 bases that match TRBD1. The CDR3 is 14 amino acids. CDR1 and CDR2 from the germline V gene are SNHLY and FYNNEI. Germline trimming cut 3 bases from V and 8 bases from J; bases unmatched to any gene: 8. CDR3 residues: CASSEAGQAGGYTF. For the CDR3, the DNA is TGTGCCAGCAGTGAGGCGGGACAGGCGGGAGGCTACACCTTC.

This clonotype was seen ten or more times. The V gene is TRBV2, the J gene TRBJ1-6; 8 bases agree with TRBD1. Looked up from germline, CDR1 is SNHLY and CDR2 is FYNNEI. Trimming at V came to 5 bases and at J to 7 bases, leaving 1 base not matched to a gene. This CDR3 has 13 amino acids. As DNA, the CDR3 is TGTGCCAGCAGTTGGACAGGGAATTCACCCCTCCACTTT. The encoded protein is CASSWTGNSPLHF.

The chain recombines TRBV15 with TRBJ2-7, with a tentative D call TRBD2 (6 bases). Trimming took off 0 bases at V and 7 bases at J, with 22 bases between the two ends. Germline V lookup: CDR1 LNHNV, CDR2 YYDKDF (reference sequence). The CDR3 is 17 residues long. The DNA for the CDR3 is TGTGCCACCAGCAGAGATGATGAGAGCGGGTTACGAGAGGAGCAGTACTTC. It translates to CATSRDDESGLREEQYF.